The table lists the clone carrying this T cell receptor beta chain with a few counts. Antigen specificity is unknown. With the Oncomine TCR Beta short-read assay, DNA from cultured CD4+ T cells was sequenced. Investigators obtained genomic DNA by extraction from cultured CD4+ T cells. TCRdb re-analysed the PCR reads in MiXCR, keeping a single row per CDR3 protein. The repertoire holds about 14,000 distinct CDR3 sequences, less than 25% seen once, with roughly a sixth in the top ten. Treatment reported: roughly 11-day PBMC culture with coronavirus spike peptide pools or control peptides (ViraFEST assay). This record comes from a study of vaccination and CD4 T cells after COVID-19. On the study more broadly: Post-vaccine sample collection happened at a median of roughly 72 days after dose two, ranging 14 to 241.

Germline V gene data show CDR1 as SGHTA and CDR2 as FQGNSA. V was clipped by 1 base and J by 0 bases, with 7 bases between them. The CDR3 is made up of 15 amino acids. J is TRBJ1-5 and V is TRBV7-2; D gene ambiguous. The sample consisted of CD4+ T cells from blood, cultured in vitro, taken after SARS-CoV-2 vaccination. The TCR originated in a human donor who had recovered from COVID-19. CDR3: CASSLGRYSNQPQHF. DNA for the CDR3: TGTGCCAGCAGCTTAGGGAGATATAGCAATCAGCCCCAGCATTTT.